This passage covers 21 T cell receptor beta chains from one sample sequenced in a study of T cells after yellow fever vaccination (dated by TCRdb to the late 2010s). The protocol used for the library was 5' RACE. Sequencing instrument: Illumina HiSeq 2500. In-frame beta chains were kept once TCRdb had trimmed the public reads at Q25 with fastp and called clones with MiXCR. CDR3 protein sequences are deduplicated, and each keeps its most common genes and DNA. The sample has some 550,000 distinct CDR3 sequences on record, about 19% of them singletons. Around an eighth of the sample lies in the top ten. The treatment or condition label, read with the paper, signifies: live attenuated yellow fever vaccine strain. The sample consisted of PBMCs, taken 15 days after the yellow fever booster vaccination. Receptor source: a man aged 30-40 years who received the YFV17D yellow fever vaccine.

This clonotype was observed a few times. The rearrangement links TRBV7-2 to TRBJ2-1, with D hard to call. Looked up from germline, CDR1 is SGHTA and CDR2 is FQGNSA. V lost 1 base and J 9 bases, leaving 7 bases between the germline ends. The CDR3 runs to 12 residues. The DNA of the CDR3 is TGTGCCAGCAGCTTAGGGTTCCGTGAGCAGTTCTTC. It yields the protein CASSLGFREQFF.

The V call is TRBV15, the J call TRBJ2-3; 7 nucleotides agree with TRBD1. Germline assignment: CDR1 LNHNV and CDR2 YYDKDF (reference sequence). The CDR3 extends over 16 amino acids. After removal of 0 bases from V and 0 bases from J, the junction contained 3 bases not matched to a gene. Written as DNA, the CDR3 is TGTGCCACCAGCAGAGATAGGGGGCCTAGCACAGATACGCAGTATTTT. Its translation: CATSRDRGPSTDTQYF.

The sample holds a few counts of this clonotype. The CDR3, as DNA: TGTGCCAGCAGCTTGGACTTCGGGGGCACCGGGGAGCTGTTTTTT. It encodes CASSLDFGGTGELFF. This chain links TRBV7-9 with TRBJ2-2; weak D call: TRBD2 (6 bases). The CDR3 sequence is 15 residues long. V lost 3 bases and J lost 4, with 12 bases in between. Germline CDR1 is SEHNR and CDR2 is FQNEAQ (reference sequence).

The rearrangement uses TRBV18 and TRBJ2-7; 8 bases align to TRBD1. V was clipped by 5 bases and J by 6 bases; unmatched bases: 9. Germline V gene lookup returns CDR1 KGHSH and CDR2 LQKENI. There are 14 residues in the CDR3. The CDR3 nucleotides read TGTGCCAGCTCATTACAGGGGGGAAGGATCGAGCAGTACTTC. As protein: CASSLQGGRIEQYF.

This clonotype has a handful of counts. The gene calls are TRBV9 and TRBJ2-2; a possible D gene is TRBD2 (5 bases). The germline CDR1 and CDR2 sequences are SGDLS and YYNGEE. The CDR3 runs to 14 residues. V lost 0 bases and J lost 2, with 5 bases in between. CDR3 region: CASSVGLNTGELFF. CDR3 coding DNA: TGTGCCAGCAGCGTAGGACTAAACACCGGGGAGCTGTTTTTT.

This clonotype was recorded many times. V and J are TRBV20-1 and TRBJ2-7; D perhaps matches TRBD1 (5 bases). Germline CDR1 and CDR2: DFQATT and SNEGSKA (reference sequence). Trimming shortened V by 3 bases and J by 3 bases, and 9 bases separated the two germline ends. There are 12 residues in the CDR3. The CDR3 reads CSARGQDYEQYF. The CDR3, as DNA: TGCAGTGCTAGGGGGCAAGACTACGAGCAGTACTTC.

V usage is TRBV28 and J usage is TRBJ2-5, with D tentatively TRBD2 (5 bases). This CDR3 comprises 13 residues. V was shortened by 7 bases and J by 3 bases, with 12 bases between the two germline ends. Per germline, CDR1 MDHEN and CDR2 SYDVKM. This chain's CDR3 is CASTPEGEETQYF. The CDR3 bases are TGTGCCAGCACCCCCGAGGGAGAAGAGACCCAGTACTTC.

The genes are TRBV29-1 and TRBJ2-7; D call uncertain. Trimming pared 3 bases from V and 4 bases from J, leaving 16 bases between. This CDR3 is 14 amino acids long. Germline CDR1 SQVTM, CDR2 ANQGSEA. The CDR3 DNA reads TGCAGCGTTGACTCCGGGCCCCCGGAGTACGAGCAGTACTTC. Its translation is CSVDSGPPEYEQYF.

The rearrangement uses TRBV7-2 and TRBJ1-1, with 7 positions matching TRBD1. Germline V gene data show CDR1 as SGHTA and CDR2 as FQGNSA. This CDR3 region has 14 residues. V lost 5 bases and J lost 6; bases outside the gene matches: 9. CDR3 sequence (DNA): TGTGCCAGCAGCCCGTGGGACAGTCGCGCTGAAGCTTTCTTT. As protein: CASSPWDSRAEAFF.

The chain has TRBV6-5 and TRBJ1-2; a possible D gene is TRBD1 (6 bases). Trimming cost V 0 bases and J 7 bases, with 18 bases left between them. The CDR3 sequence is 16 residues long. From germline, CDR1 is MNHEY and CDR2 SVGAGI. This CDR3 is CASSYSPQGMPGGYTF. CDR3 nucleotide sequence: TGTGCCAGCAGTTACTCTCCACAGGGTATGCCTGGTGGCTACACCTTC.

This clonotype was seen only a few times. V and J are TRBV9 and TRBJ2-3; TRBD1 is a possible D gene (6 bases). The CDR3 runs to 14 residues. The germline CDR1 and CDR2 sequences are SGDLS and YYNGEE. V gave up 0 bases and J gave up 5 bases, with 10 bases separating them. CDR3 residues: CASSVAGVEDTQYF. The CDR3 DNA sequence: TGTGCCAGCAGCGTAGCAGGGGTCGAAGATACGCAGTATTTT.

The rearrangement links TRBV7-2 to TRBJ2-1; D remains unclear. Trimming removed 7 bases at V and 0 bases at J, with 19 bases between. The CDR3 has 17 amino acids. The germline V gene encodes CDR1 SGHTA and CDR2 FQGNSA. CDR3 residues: CASNPPPGKSSYNEQFF. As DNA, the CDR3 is TGTGCCAGCAACCCCCCGCCCGGCAAGAGCTCCTACAATGAGCAGTTCTTC. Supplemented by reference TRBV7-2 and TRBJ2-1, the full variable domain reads GAGVSQSPSNKVTEKGKDVELRCDPISGHTALYWYRQSLGQGLEFLIYFQGNSAPDKSGLPSDRFSAERTGGSVSTLTIQRTQQEDSAVYLCASNPPPGKSSYNEQFFGPGTRLTVL.

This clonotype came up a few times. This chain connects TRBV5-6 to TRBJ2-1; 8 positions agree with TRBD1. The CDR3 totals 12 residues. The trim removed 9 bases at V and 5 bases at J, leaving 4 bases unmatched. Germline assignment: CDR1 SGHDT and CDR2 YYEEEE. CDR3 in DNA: TGTGCCACCGGGGACAGGAACAATGAGCAGTTCTTC. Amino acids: CATGDRNNEQFF.

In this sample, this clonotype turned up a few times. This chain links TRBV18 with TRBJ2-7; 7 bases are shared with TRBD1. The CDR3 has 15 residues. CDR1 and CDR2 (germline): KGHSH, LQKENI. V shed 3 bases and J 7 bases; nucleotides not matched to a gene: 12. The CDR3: CASSPRDSPPREQYF. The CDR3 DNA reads TGTGCCAGCTCACCTAGGGACAGCCCCCCCAGGGAGCAGTACTTC. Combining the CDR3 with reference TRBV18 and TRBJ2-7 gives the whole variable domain NAGVMQNPRHLVRRRGQEARLRCSPMKGHSHVYWYRQLPEEGLKFMVYLQKENIIDESGMPKERFSAEFPKEGPSILRIQQVVRGDSAAYFCASSPRDSPPREQYFGPGTRLTVT.

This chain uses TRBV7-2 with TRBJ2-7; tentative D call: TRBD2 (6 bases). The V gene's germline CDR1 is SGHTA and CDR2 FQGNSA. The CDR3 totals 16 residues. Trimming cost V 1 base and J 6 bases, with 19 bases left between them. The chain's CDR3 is CASSLGDGSWVSEQYF. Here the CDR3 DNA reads TGTGCCAGCAGCTTAGGTGACGGGAGTTGGGTCTCCGAGCAGTACTTC.

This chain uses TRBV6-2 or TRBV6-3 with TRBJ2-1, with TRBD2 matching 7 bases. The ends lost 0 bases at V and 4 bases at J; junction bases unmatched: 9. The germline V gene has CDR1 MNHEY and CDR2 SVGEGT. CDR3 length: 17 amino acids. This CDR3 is CASSYSEEGSGYNEQFF. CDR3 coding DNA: TGTGCCAGCAGTTACTCGGAGGAAGGTAGCGGGTACAATGAGCAGTTCTTC.

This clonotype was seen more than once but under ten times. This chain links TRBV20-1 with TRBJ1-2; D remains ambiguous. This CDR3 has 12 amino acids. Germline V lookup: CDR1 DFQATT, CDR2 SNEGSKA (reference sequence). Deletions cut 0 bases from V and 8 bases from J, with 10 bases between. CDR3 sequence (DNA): TGCAGTGCTAGAGATTTGGTATCGGGCTACACCTTC. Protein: CSARDLVSGYTF.

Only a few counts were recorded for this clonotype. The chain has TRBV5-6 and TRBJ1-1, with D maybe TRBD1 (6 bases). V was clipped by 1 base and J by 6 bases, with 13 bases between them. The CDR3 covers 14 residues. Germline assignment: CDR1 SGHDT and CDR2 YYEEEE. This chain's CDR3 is CASSLNRRGAEAFF. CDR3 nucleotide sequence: TGTGCCAGCAGCTTGAATCGCAGGGGCGCTGAAGCTTTCTTT. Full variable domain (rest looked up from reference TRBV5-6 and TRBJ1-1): DAGVTQSPTHLIKTRGQQVTLRCSPKSGHDTVSWYQQALGQGPQFIFQYYEEEERQRGNFPDRFSGHQFPNYSSELNVNALLLGDSALYLCASSLNRRGAEAFFGQGTRLTVV.

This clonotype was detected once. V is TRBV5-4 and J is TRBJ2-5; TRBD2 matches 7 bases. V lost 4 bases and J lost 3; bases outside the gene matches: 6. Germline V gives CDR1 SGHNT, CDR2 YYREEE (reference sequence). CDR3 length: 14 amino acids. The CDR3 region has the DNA TGTGCCAGCAGCCAATGGGACTATAAAGAGACCCAGTACTTC. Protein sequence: CASSQWDYKETQYF.

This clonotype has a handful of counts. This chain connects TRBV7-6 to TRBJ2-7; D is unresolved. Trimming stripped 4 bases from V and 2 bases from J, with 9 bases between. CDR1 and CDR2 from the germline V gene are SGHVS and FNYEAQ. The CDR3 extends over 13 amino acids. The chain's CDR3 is CASSYGGPYEQYF. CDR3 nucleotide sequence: TGTGCCAGCAGCTATGGCGGACCCTACGAGCAGTACTTC.

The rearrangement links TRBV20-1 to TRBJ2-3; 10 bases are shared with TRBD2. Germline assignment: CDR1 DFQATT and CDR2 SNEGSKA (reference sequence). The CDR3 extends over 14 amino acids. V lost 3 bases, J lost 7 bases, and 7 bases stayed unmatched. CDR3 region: CSASPSGRPNTQYF. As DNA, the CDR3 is TGCAGTGCTAGTCCTAGCGGGAGACCGAATACGCAGTATTTT.